This TCR beta chain comes out of a study of cytomegalovirus exposure and HLA in healthy donors. This clone was seen only a few times. What it binds is unknown. Primers: 60 Vbeta forward and 13 Jbeta reverse. TCRdb keeps only in-frame clones here, not all; method: immunoSEQ multiplex PCR. The sample contains more than 85,000 clones, nearly 70% of which appear only once. V gave up 1 base and J gave up 3 bases, with 6 bases separating them. Germline V gene lookup returns CDR1 SGHAT and CDR2 FQNNGV. This CDR3 has 13 amino acids. Whole-study findings and limits: Later analysis reportedly placed an Asian-associated ancestry cluster below the roughly 680-donor mean in N-insertions. Altogether, 150 to 200 TCR beta chains were recorded as cytomegalovirus-associated.

The chain uses TRBV11-2 and TRBJ1-1, with D uncertain. This receptor was identified in a woman in her 50s in good health and CMV-seropositive. Sequencing used PBMCs. The CDR3: CASSLVTDTEAFF. Written as DNA, the CDR3 is TGTGCCAGCAGCTTAGTTACGGACACTGAAGCTTTCTTT.